This TCR beta chain was found in a study of cytomegalovirus exposure and HLA in healthy donors. Overall study results and limits: DRB1 had the most TCR associations and HLA-C the fewest, a later analysis found, with rates varying by HLA locus. There were reportedly fewer N-insertions in an Asian-associated ancestry cluster than the roughly 670-donor mean, in a later analysis.

The PCR ran on 60 Vbeta and 13 Jbeta primers. Libraries were prepared by immunoSEQ multiplex PCR; TCRdb keeps only in-frame clonotypes and omits some of them. The sample contains tens of thousands of clones, 60% to 80% of which appear only once. As for this clone: As yet, its antigen is unknown.

The CDR3 has 12 residues. V trimming: 7 bases; J trimming: 1 base; junction bases outside the gene matches: 1. Germline V gives CDR1 GTSNPN, CDR2 SVGIG (reference sequence). This TCR was sampled from a young man in good health and CMV-seronegative. The sequenced sample consisted of PBMCs. J is TRBJ2-7 and V is TRBV30, with 10 bases fitting TRBD1. CDR3 in DNA: TGTGCCTCGGGACAGGGGTCCTACGAGCAGTACTTC. Protein product: CASGQGSYEQYF.